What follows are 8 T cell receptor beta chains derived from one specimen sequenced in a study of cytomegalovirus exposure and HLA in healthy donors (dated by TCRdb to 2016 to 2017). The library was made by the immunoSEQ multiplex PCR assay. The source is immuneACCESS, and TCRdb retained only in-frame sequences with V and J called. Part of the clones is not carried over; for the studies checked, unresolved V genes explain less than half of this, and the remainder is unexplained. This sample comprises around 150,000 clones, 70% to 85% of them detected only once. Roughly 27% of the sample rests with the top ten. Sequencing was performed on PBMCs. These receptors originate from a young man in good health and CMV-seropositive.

This chain's CDR3 is CASTETVLTGGFGYTF. CDR3 in DNA: TGTGCCAGTACAGAAACGGTTTTAACAGGGGGCTTTGGCTACACCTTC. J is TRBJ1-2 and V is TRBV19; TRBD1 matches 9 bases. V trimming: 7 bases; J trimming: 7 bases; junction bases outside the gene matches: 16. Germline V lookup: CDR1 LNHDA, CDR2 SQIVND (reference sequence). The CDR3 runs 16 residues.

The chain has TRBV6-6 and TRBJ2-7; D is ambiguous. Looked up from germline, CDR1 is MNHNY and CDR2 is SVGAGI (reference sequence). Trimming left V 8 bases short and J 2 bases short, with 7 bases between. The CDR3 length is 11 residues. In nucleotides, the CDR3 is TGTGCCAGCGGGCAGGCCTACGAGCAGTACTTC. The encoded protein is CASGQAYEQYF.

The CDR3 region is CASSLGQNYGYTF. CDR3 bases: TGTGCCAGCAGCTTAGGACAGAACTATGGCTACACCTTC. The chain links TRBV7-6 to TRBJ1-2; the D gene is possibly TRBD1 (5 bases). This CDR3 spans 13 amino acids. Germline CDR1 is SGHVS and CDR2 is FNYEAQ. V lost 1 base and J 2 bases, leaving 5 bases between the germline ends.

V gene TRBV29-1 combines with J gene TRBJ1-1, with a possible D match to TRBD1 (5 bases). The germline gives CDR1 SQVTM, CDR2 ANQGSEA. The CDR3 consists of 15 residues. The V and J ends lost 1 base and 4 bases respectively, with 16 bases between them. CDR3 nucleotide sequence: TGCAGCGTTGAAGGGGTGGGAGGGGTGGTCACTGAAGCTTTCTTT. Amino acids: CSVEGVGGVVTEAFF. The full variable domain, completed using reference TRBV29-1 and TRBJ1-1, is SAVISQKPSRDICQRGTSLTIQCQVDSQVTMMFWYRQQPGQSLTLIATANQGSEATYESGFVIDKFPISRPNLTFSTLTVSNMSPEDSSIYLCSVEGVGGVVTEAFFGQGTRLTVV.

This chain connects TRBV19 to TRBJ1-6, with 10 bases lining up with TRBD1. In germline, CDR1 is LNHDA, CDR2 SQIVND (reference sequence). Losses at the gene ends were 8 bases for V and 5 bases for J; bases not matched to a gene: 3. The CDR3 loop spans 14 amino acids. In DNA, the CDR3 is TGTGCCAGTGGCGGGACAGGGGATAATTCACCCCTCCACTTT. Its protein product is CASGGTGDNSPLHF.

Written as DNA, the CDR3 is TGTGCCAGCAGTCCCAGGGGCGGGAACACTGAAGCTTTCTTT. Encoded protein: CASSPRGGNTEAFF. The J gene is TRBJ1-1, the V gene TRBV6-6; D may be TRBD1 (6 bases). Germline CDR1 and CDR2: MNHNY and SVGAGI (reference sequence). V lost 5 bases to trimming and J lost 1 base, with 11 bases between them. This CDR3 comprises 14 residues.

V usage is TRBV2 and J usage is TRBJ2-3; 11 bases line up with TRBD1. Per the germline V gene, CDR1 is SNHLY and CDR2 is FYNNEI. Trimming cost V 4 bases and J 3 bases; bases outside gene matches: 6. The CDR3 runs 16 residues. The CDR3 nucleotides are TGTGCCAGCAGTGCCAACCGGGACAGGGGGACAGATACGCAGTATTTT. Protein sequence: CASSANRDRGTDTQYF.

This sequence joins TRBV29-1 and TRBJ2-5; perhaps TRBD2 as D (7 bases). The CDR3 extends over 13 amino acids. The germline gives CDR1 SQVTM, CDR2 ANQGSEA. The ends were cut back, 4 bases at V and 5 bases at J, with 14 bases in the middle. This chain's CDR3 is CSVGGGRQETQYF. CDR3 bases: TGCAGCGTTGGGGGGGGGCGTCAGGAGACCCAGTACTTC.